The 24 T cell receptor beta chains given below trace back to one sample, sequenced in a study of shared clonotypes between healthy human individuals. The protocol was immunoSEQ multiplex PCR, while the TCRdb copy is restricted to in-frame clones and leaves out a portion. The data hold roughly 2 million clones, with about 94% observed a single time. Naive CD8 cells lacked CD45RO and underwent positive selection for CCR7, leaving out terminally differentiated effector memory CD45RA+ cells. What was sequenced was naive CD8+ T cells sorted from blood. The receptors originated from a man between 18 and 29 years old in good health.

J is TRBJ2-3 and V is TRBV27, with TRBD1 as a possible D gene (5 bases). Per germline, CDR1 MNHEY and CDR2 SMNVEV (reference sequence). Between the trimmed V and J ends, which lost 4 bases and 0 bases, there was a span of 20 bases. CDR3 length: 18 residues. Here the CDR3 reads CASSSPQTQEISTDTQYF. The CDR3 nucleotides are TGTGCCAGCAGTTCTCCCCAGACACAGGAAATCAGCACAGATACGCAGTATTTT.

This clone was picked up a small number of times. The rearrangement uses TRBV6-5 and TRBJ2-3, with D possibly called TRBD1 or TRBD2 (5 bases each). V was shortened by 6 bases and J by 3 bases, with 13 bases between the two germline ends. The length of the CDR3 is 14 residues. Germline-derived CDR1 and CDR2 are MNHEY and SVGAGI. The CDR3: CASSHQGATDTQYF. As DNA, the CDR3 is TGTGCCAGCAGCCATCAGGGAGCAACAGATACGCAGTATTTT.

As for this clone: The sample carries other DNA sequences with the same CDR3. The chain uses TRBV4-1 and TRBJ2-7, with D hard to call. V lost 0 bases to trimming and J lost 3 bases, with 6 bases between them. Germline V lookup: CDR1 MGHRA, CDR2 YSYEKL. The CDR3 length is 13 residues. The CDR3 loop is CASSQEWGYEQYF. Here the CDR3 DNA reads TGCGCCAGCAGCCAAGAATGGGGCTACGAGCAGTACTTC.

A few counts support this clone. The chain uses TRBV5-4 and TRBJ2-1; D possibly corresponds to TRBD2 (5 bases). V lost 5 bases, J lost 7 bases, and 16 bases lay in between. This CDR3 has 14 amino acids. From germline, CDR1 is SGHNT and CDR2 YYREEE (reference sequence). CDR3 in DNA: TGTGCCAGCAGTCGCCCACTAGAAAGTAATGAGCAGTTCTTC. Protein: CASSRPLESNEQFF.

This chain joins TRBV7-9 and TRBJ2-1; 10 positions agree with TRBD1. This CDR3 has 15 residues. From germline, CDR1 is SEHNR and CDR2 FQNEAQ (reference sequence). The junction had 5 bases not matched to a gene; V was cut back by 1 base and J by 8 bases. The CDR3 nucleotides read TGTGCCAGCAGCTTAGTGGGACAGGGGATCGATGAGCAGTTCTTC. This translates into CASSLVGQGIDEQFF.

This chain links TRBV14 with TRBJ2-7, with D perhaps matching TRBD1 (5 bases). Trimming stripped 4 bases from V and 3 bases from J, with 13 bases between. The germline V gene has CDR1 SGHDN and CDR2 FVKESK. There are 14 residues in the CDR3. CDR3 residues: CASSLRQGNYEQYF. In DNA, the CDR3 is TGTGCCAGCAGCCTTCGGCAGGGAAACTACGAGCAGTACTTC.

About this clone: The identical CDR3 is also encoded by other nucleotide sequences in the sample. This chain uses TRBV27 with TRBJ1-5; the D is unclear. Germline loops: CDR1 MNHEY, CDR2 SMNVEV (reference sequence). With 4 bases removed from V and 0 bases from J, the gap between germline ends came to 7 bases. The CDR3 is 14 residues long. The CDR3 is CASSSTGSNQPQHF. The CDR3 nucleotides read TGTGCCAGCAGTTCCACGGGTAGCAATCAGCCCCAGCATTTT.

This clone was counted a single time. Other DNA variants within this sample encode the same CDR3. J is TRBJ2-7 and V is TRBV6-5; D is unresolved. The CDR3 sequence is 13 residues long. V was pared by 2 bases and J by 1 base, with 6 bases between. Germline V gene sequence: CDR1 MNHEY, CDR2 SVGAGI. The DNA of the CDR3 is TGTGCCAGCAGTTACCTCGAATCCTACGAGCAGTACTTC. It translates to CASSYLESYEQYF.

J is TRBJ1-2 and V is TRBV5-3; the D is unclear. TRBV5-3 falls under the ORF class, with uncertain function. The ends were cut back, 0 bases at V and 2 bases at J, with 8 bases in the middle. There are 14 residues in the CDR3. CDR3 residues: CARSLEEGNYGYTF. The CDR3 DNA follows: TGTGCCAGAAGCTTGGAGGAGGGCAACTATGGCTACACCTTC.

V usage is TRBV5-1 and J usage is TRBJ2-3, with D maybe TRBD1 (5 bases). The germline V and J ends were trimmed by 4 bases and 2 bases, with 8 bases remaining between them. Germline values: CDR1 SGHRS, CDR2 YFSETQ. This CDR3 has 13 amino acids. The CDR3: CASSLDTTDTQYF. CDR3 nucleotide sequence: TGCGCCAGCAGCCTGGACACCACAGATACGCAGTATTTT.

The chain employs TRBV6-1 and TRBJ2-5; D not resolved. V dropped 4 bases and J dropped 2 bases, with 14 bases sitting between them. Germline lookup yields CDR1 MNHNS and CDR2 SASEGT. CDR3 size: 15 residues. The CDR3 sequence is CASSAPRQLQETQYF. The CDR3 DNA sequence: TGTGCCAGCAGTGCTCCCCGCCAGCTACAAGAGACCCAGTACTTC.

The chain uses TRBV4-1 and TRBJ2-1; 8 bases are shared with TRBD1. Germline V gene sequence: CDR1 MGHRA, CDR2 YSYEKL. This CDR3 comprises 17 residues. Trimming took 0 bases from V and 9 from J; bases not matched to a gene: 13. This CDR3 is CASSQDPATGVGGEQFF. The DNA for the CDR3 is TGCGCCAGCAGCCAAGATCCTGCGACAGGGGTAGGGGGTGAGCAGTTCTTC.

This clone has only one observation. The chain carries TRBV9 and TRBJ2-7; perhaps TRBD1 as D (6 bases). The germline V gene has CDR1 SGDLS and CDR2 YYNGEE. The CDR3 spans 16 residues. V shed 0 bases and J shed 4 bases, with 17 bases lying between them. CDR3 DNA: TGTGCCAGCAGCGTAGGTCCGACAGGTCCTCTATACGAGCAGTACTTC. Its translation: CASSVGPTGPLYEQYF.

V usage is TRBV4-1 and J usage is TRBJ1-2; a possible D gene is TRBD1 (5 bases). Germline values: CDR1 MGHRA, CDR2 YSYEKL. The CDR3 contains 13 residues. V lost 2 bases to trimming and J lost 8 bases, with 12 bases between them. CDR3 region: CASSQQGELGYTF. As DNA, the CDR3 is TGCGCCAGCAGCCAACAGGGTGAGTTAGGCTACACCTTC.

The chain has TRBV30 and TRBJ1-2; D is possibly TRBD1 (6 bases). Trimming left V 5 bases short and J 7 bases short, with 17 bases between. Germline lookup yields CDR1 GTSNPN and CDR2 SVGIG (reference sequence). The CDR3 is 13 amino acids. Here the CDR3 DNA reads TGTGCCTGGTGGGGGGGGCCCCCCTCTGGCTACACCTTC. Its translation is CAWWGGPPSGYTF.

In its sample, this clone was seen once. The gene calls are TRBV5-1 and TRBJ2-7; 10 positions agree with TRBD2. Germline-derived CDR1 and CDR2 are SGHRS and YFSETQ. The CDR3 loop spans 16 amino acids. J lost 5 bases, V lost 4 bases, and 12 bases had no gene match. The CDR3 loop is CASSLIQLAGFDEQYF. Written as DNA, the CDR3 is TGCGCCAGCAGCCTAATCCAACTAGCGGGGTTCGACGAGCAGTACTTC. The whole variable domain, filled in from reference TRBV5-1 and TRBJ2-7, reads KAGVTQTPRYLIKTRGQQVTLSCSPISGHRSVSWYQQTPGQGLQFLFEYFSETQRNKGNFPGRFSGRQFSNSRSEMNVSTLELGDSALYLCASSLIQLAGFDEQYFGPGTRLTVT.

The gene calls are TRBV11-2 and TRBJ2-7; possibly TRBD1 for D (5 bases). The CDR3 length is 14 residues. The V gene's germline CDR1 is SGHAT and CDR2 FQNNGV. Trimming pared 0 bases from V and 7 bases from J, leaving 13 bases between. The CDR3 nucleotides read TGTGCCAGCAGCTTAGATGTAGGGGTTAGGGAGCAGTACTTC. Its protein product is CASSLDVGVREQYF.

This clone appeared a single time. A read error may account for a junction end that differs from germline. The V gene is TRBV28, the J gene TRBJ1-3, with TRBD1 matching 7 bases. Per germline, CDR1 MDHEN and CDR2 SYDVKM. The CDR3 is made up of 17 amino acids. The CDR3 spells CASRFRSYRGSGNTIYF. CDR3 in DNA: TGTGCCAGCCGTTTTCGCTCTTACAGGGGCTCTGGAAACACCATATATTTT.

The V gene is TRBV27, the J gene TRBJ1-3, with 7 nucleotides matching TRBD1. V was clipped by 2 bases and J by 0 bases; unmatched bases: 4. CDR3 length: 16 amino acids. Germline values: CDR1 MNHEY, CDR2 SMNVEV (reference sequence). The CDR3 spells CASSLKGQHSGNTIYF. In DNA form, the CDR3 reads TGTGCCAGCAGTTTAAAGGGACAGCACTCTGGAAACACCATATATTTT.

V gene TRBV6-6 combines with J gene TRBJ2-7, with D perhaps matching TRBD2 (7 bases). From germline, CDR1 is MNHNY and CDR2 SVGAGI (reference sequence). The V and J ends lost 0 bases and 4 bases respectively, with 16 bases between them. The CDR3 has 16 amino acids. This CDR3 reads CASSYSDSGAWYEQYF. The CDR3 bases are TGTGCCAGCAGTTACTCGGACAGCGGGGCGTGGTACGAGCAGTACTTC.

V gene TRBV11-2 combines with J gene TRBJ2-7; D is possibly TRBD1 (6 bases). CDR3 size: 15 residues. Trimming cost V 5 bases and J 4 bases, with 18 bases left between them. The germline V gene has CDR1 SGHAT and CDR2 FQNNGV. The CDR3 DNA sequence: TGTGCCAGCAGCGTCGTCGGGACACAGGATTACGAGCAGTACTTC. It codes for CASSVVGTQDYEQYF.

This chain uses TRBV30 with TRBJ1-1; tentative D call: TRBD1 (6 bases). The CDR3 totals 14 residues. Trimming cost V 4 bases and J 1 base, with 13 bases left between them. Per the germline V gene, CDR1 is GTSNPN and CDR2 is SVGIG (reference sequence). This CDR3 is CAWILGTPNTEAFF. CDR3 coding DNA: TGTGCCTGGATACTCGGGACACCGAACACTGAAGCTTTCTTT.

Here the CDR3 reads CSAPGTGTGEQYF. The DNA of the CDR3 is TGCAGCGCTCCAGGGACAGGCACAGGCGAGCAGTACTTC. V usage is TRBV29-1 and J usage is TRBJ2-7; 8 bases fit TRBD1. The CDR3 contains 13 residues. The germline CDR1 and CDR2 sequences are SQVTM and ANQGSEA. V trimming: 7 bases; J trimming: 6 bases; junction bases outside the gene matches: 11.

The CDR3 is CASSLWGGGEAFF. Here the CDR3 DNA reads TGTGCCAGCAGTTTATGGGGGGGCGGTGAAGCTTTCTTT. V is TRBV27 and J is TRBJ1-1, with a tentative D call TRBD1 (6 bases). This CDR3 has 13 amino acids. Trimming removed 1 base at V and 7 bases at J, with 10 bases between. CDR1 and CDR2 from the germline V gene are MNHEY and SMNVEV (reference sequence).